These 18 T cell receptor beta chains share one sample of origin, sequenced in a study of shared clonotypes between healthy human individuals. The protocol was immunoSEQ multiplex PCR, while the TCRdb copy is restricted to in-frame clones and leaves out a portion. The repertoire includes roughly 2 million clones, 90% to 96% of them detected once, and 0.1% to 0.15% sits in the top ten. Specimen: naive CD4+ T cells sorted from blood. Subset noted: CD45RA+ positively selected. Source of these receptors: a man aged 18 to 29 in good health.

V gene TRBV18 combines with J gene TRBJ1-2; D unresolved. Germline CDR1 KGHSH, CDR2 LQKENI. Trimming removed 8 bases at V and 3 bases at J, with 10 bases between. The CDR3 contains 12 residues. CDR3 loop: CASAKNYYGYTF. CDR3 bases: TGTGCCAGCGCAAAGAACTACTATGGCTACACCTTC.

The chain uses TRBV6-6 and TRBJ1-2; perhaps TRBD1 as D (6 bases). Germline loops: CDR1 MNHNY, CDR2 SVGAGI (reference sequence). The CDR3 consists of 15 residues. Trimming removed 4 bases from V and 1 base from J, with 13 bases in between. The CDR3 is CASSLGATFNYGYTF. The CDR3 bases are TGTGCCAGCAGTTTGGGGGCAACTTTTAACTATGGCTACACCTTC.

The chain joins TRBV6-5 to TRBJ1-3; no reliable D call. Germline CDR1 is MNHEY and CDR2 is SVGAGI. The CDR3 runs 14 residues. With 6 bases removed from V and 0 bases from J, the gap between germline ends came to 9 bases. The chain's CDR3 is CASSREYSGNTIYF. In DNA, the CDR3 is TGTGCCAGCAGCCGCGAATACTCTGGAAACACCATATATTTT.

This clone has only one observation. In DNA, the CDR3 is TGCGCCAGCAGCGGCTCCGGGACTTCGCCCCGCCCTGGGGCCAACGTCCTGACTTTC. This sequence encodes CASSGSGTSPRPGANVLTF. The gene calls are TRBV5-1 and TRBJ2-6; maybe TRBD2 (6 bases). The germline gives CDR1 SGHRS, CDR2 YFSETQ. V was pared by 4 bases and J by 2 bases, with 22 bases between. This CDR3 has 19 residues.

The chain employs TRBV5-4 and TRBJ2-3; no clear D gene. Trimming removed 3 bases at V and 0 bases at J, with 11 bases between. The CDR3 has 15 amino acids. The germline CDR1 and CDR2 sequences are SGHNT and YYREEE (reference sequence). As DNA, the CDR3 is TGTGCCAGCAGCTCTGACTTCACCAGCACAGATACGCAGTATTTT. It specifies CASSSDFTSTDTQYF.

The gene calls are TRBV18 and TRBJ1-1; 9 positions agree with TRBD1. This CDR3 has 16 residues. The V gene's germline CDR1 is KGHSH and CDR2 LQKENI. The ends lost 4 bases at V and 5 bases at J; junction bases unmatched: 11. The CDR3 spells CASSLYSTGGGTEAFF. In nucleotides, the CDR3 is TGTGCCAGCTCACTCTACTCGACAGGGGGTGGGACTGAAGCTTTCTTT.

The chain combines TRBV25-1 with TRBJ2-7; TRBD2 matches at 10 bases. CDR3 length equals 14 residues. From germline, CDR1 is MGHDK and CDR2 SYGVNS. The J segment lost 7 bases and the V segment lost 4 bases, leaving 7 bases of the junction unmatched. Here the CDR3 reads CASSVQSGRAEQYF. The CDR3 DNA reads TGTGCCAGCAGTGTTCAAAGCGGGAGGGCTGAGCAGTACTTC.

This clone came up once. The chain couples TRBV7-9 to TRBJ1-4; TRBD1 is a possible D gene (5 bases). The CDR3 runs 16 residues. Germline V gene sequence: CDR1 SEHNR, CDR2 FQNEAQ (reference sequence). V lost 4 bases, J lost 0 bases, and 12 bases lay in between. The CDR3 loop is CASSSQQGTTNEKLFF. CDR3 DNA sequence: TGTGCCAGCAGCTCCCAGCAGGGAACAACTAATGAAAAACTGTTTTTT. Looking up the rest from reference TRBV7-9 and TRBJ1-4 gives the full variable domain: DTGVSQNPRHKITKRGQNVTFRCDPISEHNRLYWYRQTLGQGPEFLTYFQNEAQLEKSRLLSDRFSAERPKGSFSTLEIQRTEQGDSAMYLCASSSQQGTTNEKLFFGSGTQLSVL.

The rearrangement uses TRBV13 and TRBJ1-2, with no clear D. The ends were cut back, 7 bases at V and 4 bases at J, with 16 bases in the middle. Per germline, CDR1 PRHDT and CDR2 FYEKMQ (reference sequence). This CDR3 has 14 residues. The CDR3 DNA follows: TGTGCCAGCAATCGACTTGGCCTTCCCTATGGCTACACCTTC. It is translated as CASNRLGLPYGYTF.

Remarks on this clone: Additional DNA sequences in this sample encode the identical CDR3. The chain has TRBV2 and TRBJ1-5, with D perhaps matching TRBD1 (6 bases). Germline CDR1 is SNHLY and CDR2 is FYNNEI. This CDR3 is built from 14 residues. With 6 bases removed from V and 7 bases from J, the gap between germline ends came to 16 bases. CDR3 DNA sequence: TGTGCCAGCAGCGAAACAGGGTTAGGGCAGCCCCAGCATTTT. As protein: CASSETGLGQPQHF.

The chain joins TRBV28 to TRBJ2-5; TRBD2 agrees at 8 bases. Germline CDR1 MDHEN, CDR2 SYDVKM. The CDR3 extends over 14 amino acids. With V trimmed by 7 bases and J by 5 bases, 9 bases remained unmatched. CDR3 sequence: CASTPGGAYETQYF. CDR3 in DNA: TGTGCCAGCACCCCCGGGGGGGCCTATGAGACCCAGTACTTC.

This chain connects TRBV7-2 to TRBJ2-7, with TRBD2 matching 14 bases. The J segment lost 5 bases and the V segment lost 5 bases, leaving 8 bases of the junction unmatched. This CDR3 is built from 16 residues. CDR1 is SGHTA, CDR2 FQGNSA, per germline. The CDR3, as DNA: TGTGCCAGCAGCCCGAGGGGGACTAGCGGGAGACACGAGCAGTACTTC. Translated: CASSPRGTSGRHEQYF.

The chain joins TRBV7-2 to TRBJ2-7, with 7 bases that match TRBD1. CDR1 SGHTA and CDR2 FQGNSA come from the germline V gene. Trimming took 4 bases from V and 1 from J; bases not matched to a gene: 1. CDR3 length equals 13 residues. CDR3 protein: CASSSTGSYEQYF. CDR3 nucleotide sequence: TGTGCCAGCAGCTCGACAGGGTCCTACGAGCAGTACTTC.

The chain joins TRBV5-1 to TRBJ2-3, with 7 nucleotides matching TRBD1. The V and J ends lost 4 bases and 4 bases, in that order; junction bases with no gene match: 9. The CDR3 is 15 amino acids. Germline V lookup: CDR1 SGHRS, CDR2 YFSETQ. The CDR3 sequence is CASSLDRAHSDTQYF. CDR3 bases: TGCGCCAGCAGCCTCGACAGGGCCCATTCAGATACGCAGTATTTT. The whole variable domain, remainder taken from reference TRBV5-1 and TRBJ2-3, is KAGVTQTPRYLIKTRGQQVTLSCSPISGHRSVSWYQQTPGQGLQFLFEYFSETQRNKGNFPGRFSGRQFSNSRSEMNVSTLELGDSALYLCASSLDRAHSDTQYFGPGTRLTVL.

Regarding this clone: The same CDR3 arises from other DNA sequences in this sample as well. This sequence joins TRBV9 and TRBJ2-3, with a possible D match to TRBD2 (5 bases). The CDR3 is made up of 14 amino acids. The V and J ends lost 0 bases and 2 bases respectively, with 7 bases between them. Germline V gene data show CDR1 as SGDLS and CDR2 as YYNGEE. This CDR3 reads CASSVAGNTDTQYF. In DNA form, the CDR3 reads TGTGCCAGCAGCGTAGCCGGGAACACAGATACGCAGTATTTT.

The rearrangement joins TRBV2 to TRBJ2-4, with 9 bases aligning to TRBD2. The CDR3 loop spans 18 amino acids. The J segment lost 0 bases and the V segment lost 4 bases, leaving 10 bases of the junction unmatched. Germline CDR1 SNHLY, CDR2 FYNNEI. The CDR3 bases are TGTGCCAGCAGTGTGGTTAGCGGGGGCGTTATAGCCAAAAACATTCAGTACTTC. Translating it yields CASSVVSGGVIAKNIQYF.

This chain joins TRBV6-5 and TRBJ2-1; D tentatively reads TRBD1 or TRBD2 (5 bases each). The CDR3 length is 12 residues. Germline V gene data show CDR1 as MNHEY and CDR2 as SVGAGI. V lost 6 bases and J 9 bases, leaving 12 bases between the germline ends. The chain's CDR3 is CASSRDAGEQFF. The CDR3 DNA reads TGTGCCAGCAGCAGGGACGCGGGTGAGCAGTTCTTC.

The chain couples TRBV19 to TRBJ2-5; 10 bases are shared with TRBD2. The V and J ends lost 5 bases and 0 bases, in that order; junction bases with no gene match: 3. Per germline, CDR1 LNHDA and CDR2 SQIVND (reference sequence). The CDR3 is 15 residues long. CDR3 bases: TGTGCCAGTAGTCTAGCGGGGGAATACCAAGAGACCCAGTACTTC. It yields the protein CASSLAGEYQETQYF.